A selection of T cell receptor beta chains follows, all from one sample in a study of esophageal squamous cell carcinoma under preoperative chemotherapy. TCRdb reprocessed the PCR reads via MiXCR and lists one record per CDR3 protein. The repertoire holds about 18,000 distinct CDR3 sequences, with 35% to 55% as singletons. This specimen was taken from a patient given preoperative chemotherapy. These receptors all come from a human donor with esophageal squamous cell carcinoma. The donor label of this sample is uncertain. Each CDR3 is given with its conserved first and last residue. The order of the fields is J gene, D gene, clone size, V gene, CDR3 protein, CDR3 DNA. D genes are given only for firm matches. Only some rows state a clone size, as once, few, many or a class for expanded clones.

TRBJ2-4 . . TRBV7-2 CASRILSGVCAKNIQYF TGTGCCAGCAGGATACTCTCTGGGGTGTGTGCCAAAAACATTCAGTATTTC
TRBJ2-1 . . TRBV7-2 CASSSQGHEQFF TGTGCCAGCAGCTCACAGGGACATGAGCAGTTCTTC
TRBJ2-5 . . TRBV7-3 CASSLSADLQETQYF TGTGCCAGCAGCTTAAGCGCGGACTTACAAGAGACCCAGTACTTC
TRBJ2-1 TRBD2 few TRBV27 CASSLAGTSGRSPYNEQFF TGTGCCAGCAGTTTGGCCGGGACTAGCGGGAGATCCCCCTACAATGAGCAGTTCTTC
TRBJ2-2 TRBD2 many TRBV27 CASSLVGRGTSGNTGELFF TGTGCCAGCAGTTTGGTGGGACGAGGGACTAGCGGGAACACCGGGGAGCTGTTTTTT
TRBJ2-5 . many TRBV7-2 CASSSQLEQYF TGTGCCAGCAGCTCCCAACTTGAGCAGTACTTC
TRBJ2-1 TRBD1 . TRBV7-2 CASSLGGLGGPGGSARVF TGTGCCAGCAGCTTAGGAGGATTAGGAGGCCCAGGGGGCTCTGCTCGGGTCTTC
TRBJ2-1 TRBD1 many TRBV7-9 CASSHRDRATSFSHYNEQFF TGTGCCAGCAGCCACCGGGACAGGGCGACTAGCTTCTCTCACTACAATGAGCAGTTCTTC
TRBJ2-1 . . TRBV6-1 CASNRLNYEQFF TGTGCCAGCAACCGACTCAACTACGAGCAGTTCTTC
TRBJ2-1 TRBD1 . TRBV7-2 CASSLWEQGALQFF TGTGCCAGCAGCTTATGGGAACAGGGGGCTTTGCAGTTCTTC
TRBJ2-3 TRBD1 . TRBV7-2 CASRRRQGGSKDTQYF TGTGCCAGTAGGCGGCGACAGGGCGGAAGCAAAGATACCCAGTACTTT
TRBJ2-3 TRBD1 few TRBV11-2 CASSYRPTRQSGGTDTQYF TGTGCCAGCAGCTACCGACCCACCCGACAGTCAGGGGGAACAGATACGCAGTATTTT
TRBJ2-1 . few TRBV7-8 CASSLLYREQENEQFF TGTGCCAGCAGCTTACTTTACAGGGAACAAGAGAATGAGCAGTTCTTC
TRBJ2-3 . . TRBV20-1 CSARSEVPTGRVNTDTQYF TGCAGTGCTAGGAGTGAGGTTCCCACAGGAAGAGTTAACACAGATACGCAGTATTTT
TRBJ2-1 . many TRBV27 CASSQSTGYNEQFF TGTGCCAGCAGTCAATCTACAGGATACAATGAGCAGTTCTTC
TRBJ2-1 TRBD1 . TRBV5-4 CASRWDSYNEQFF TGTGCCAGCAGATGGGACAGTTACAATGAGCAGTTCTTC
TRBJ2-7 TRBD2 . TRBV7-2 CASSLLREREYEQYF TGTGCCAGCAGCTTACTGCGGGAGAGGGAGTACGAGCAGTACTTC
TRBJ2-1 TRBD2 many TRBV6-2/TRBV6-3 CASSFSGRAAEQFF TGTGCCAGCAGCTTTAGCGGGAGGGCCGCTGAGCAGTTCTTC
TRBJ2-5 TRBD1 many TRBV12-3/TRBV12-4 CASRRGTGIETQYF TGTGCCAGCAGGCGTGGGACAGGGATCGAGACCCAGTACTTC
TRBJ2-5 TRBD1 . TRBV11-3 CASSLLRGLLIQETQYF TGTGCCAGCAGCTTACTCAGGGGGCTACTGATCCAAGAGACCCAGTACTTC
TRBJ2-3 . . TRBV12-3/TRBV12-4 CASRLQGGCATNTQYF TGTGCCAGCCGTTTACAGGGGGGGTGTGCCACAAACACGCAGTATTTC
TRBJ2-7 . . TRBV7-6 CASSHGQSGSYEQYF TGTGCCAGCAGCCATGGACAGTCGGGCTCCTACGAGCAGTACTTC
TRBJ2-1 TRBD2 . TRBV7-9 CASRMSAGVGNEQFF TGTGCCAGCAGGATGTCGGCGGGAGTCGGGAATGAGCAGTTCTTC
TRBJ2-7 TRBD2 . TRBV10-2 CASSRLAALSRKNTQYF TGCGCCAGCAGCAGACTAGCGGCGCTGTCACGCAAAAATACGCAGTACTTC
TRBJ2-5 TRBD1 . TRBV7-2 CASSSQGWQTQYF TGTGCCAGCAGCTCACAGGGGTGGCAGACCCAGTACTTC
TRBJ2-3 TRBD1 . TRBV5-6 CASSSRQGARDTQYF TGTGCCAGCAGCTCGCGACAGGGGGCAAGGGATACGCAGTATTTT
TRBJ2-5 . many TRBV19 CASTPGASIRETQYF TGTGCCAGTACCCCCGGCGCCTCGATTCGCGAGACCCAGTACTTC
TRBJ2-1 TRBD1 . TRBV7-8 CASSTRTGGISGVYNEQFF TGTGCCAGCAGCACACGGACAGGGGGCATTAGCGGCGTTTACAATGAGCAGTTCTTC
TRBJ2-3 . . TRBV12-3/TRBV12-4 CASSWGSSTDTQYF TGTGCCAGCAGTTGGGGTTCTAGCACAGATACGCAGTATTTT
TRBJ2-7 . many TRBV27 CASSSTAYEQYF TGTGCCAGCAGTTCTACTGCCTACGAGCAGTACTTC
TRBJ2-2 TRBD2 many TRBV27 CASKVGGRVNTGELFF TGTGCCAGCAAAGTAGGCGGGAGGGTGAACACCGGGGAGCTGTTTTTT
TRBJ2-7 TRBD1 . TRBV6-1 CASTNRQGSYEQYF TGTGCCAGCACCAACCGACAGGGATCCTACGAGCAGTACTTC
TRBJ2-1 TRBD2 medium-sized TRBV24-1 CATSEPLAGAKGEQFF TGTGCCACCAGTGAGCCTCTAGCGGGGGCCAAGGGGGAGCAGTTCTTC
TRBJ2-3 . medium-sized TRBV11-3 CASSLGGTSTDTQYF TGTGCCAGCAGCTTGGGGGGCACTAGCACAGATACGCAGTATTTT
TRBJ2-7 . . TRBV6-2/TRBV6-3 CASSYRYEQYF TGTGCCAGCAGTTACAGGTACGAGCAGTACTTC
TRBJ2-5 . . TRBV6-2/TRBV6-3 CASSYGKGETQYF TGTGCCAGCAGTTACGGAAAAGGAGAGACCCAGTACTTC
TRBJ1-1 . few TRBV5-4 CASSLGGRTEAFF TGTGCCAGCAGCTTGGGGGGGAGAACTGAAGCTTTCTTT
TRBJ2-3 . . TRBV19 CAGRGGGGKDTQYF TGTGCGGGTAGGGGGGGCGGGGGCAAAGATACGCAGTACTTT
TRBJ2-5 . . TRBV7-3 CAGSGGGERSRQYF TGTGCGGGCAGCGGCGGCGGGGAGCGCTCGCGCCAGTATTTC
TRBJ2-3 . few TRBV7-2 CASNIRTGTDTQYF TGTGCCAGCAATATCAGGACCGGGACAGATACGCAGTATTTT
TRBJ2-5 TRBD1 once TRBV7-2 CASSPRQGWQETQYF TGTGCCAGCAGCCCACGACAGGGGTGGCAAGAGACCCAGTACTTC
TRBJ2-1 TRBD2 few TRBV7-2 CASSLGTSGYYNEQFF TGTGCCAGCAGCTTAGGTACTAGCGGGTACTACAATGAGCAGTTCTTC
TRBJ2-3 TRBD2 few TRBV7-9 CAGSGGRAKDTQYF TGTGCGGGCAGCGGGGGCCGGGCCAAAGATACGCAGTATTTT
TRBJ2-1 TRBD2 . TRBV12-3/TRBV12-4 CASGRLAGGYEQFF TGTGCCAGCGGAAGACTAGCGGGAGGCTACGAGCAGTTCTTC
TRBJ2-5 TRBD2 few TRBV7-6 CASSLLARLAGVLETQYF TGTGCCAGCAGCTTATTAGCCCGACTAGCGGGAGTATTGGAGACCCAGTACTTC
TRBJ2-1 TRBD2 . TRBV7-9 CASSLGTSGRLGNEQFF TGTGCCAGCAGCTTAGGGACTAGCGGGAGGCTCGGCAATGAGCAGTTCTTC
TRBJ2-7 . few TRBV6-1 CASSEMDSSYEQYF TGTGCCAGCAGTGAAATGGATAGCTCCTACGAGCAGTACTTC